The 27 T cell receptor beta chains reported below all come from one sample, sequenced in a study of shared clonotypes between healthy human individuals. This table comes from immunoSEQ multiplex PCR, and its TCRdb copy is limited to in-frame clones, with some not included. The sample carries approximately 2,000,000 clones, about nine tenths recorded once. Sequencing used naive CD4+ T cells from PBMCs. As to subset: CD45RA+ positively selected. The receptors come from a man between 18 and 29 years old in good health. Some clones in this sample may be carry-over from other donors' samples.

V and J are TRBV19 and TRBJ2-1; D remains unclear. V lost 3 bases and J 7 bases, leaving 4 bases between the germline ends. Germline-derived CDR1 and CDR2 are LNHDA and SQIVND (reference sequence). This CDR3 region has 11 residues. CDR3 in DNA: TGTGCCAGTAGTATGATGAATGAGCAGTTCTTC. This encodes CASSMMNEQFF.

This clone was seen just once. V and J are TRBV7-2 and TRBJ2-4; 9 bases match TRBD1. The CDR3 has 18 residues. Germline V gene data show CDR1 as SGHTA and CDR2 as FQGNSA. V was clipped by 4 bases and J by 0 bases; unmatched bases: 10. The CDR3 sequence is CASSWGTGITLAKNIQYF. The CDR3 nucleotides read TGTGCCAGCAGCTGGGGGACAGGGATTACCCTAGCCAAAAACATTCAGTACTTC. The full variable domain, with the rest looked up from reference TRBV7-2 and TRBJ2-4, is GAGVSQSPSNKVTEKGKDVELRCDPISGHTALYWYRQSLGQGLEFLIYFQGNSAPDKSGLPSDRFSAERTGGSVSTLTIQRTQQEDSAVYLCASSWGTGITLAKNIQYFGAGTRLSVL.

V gene TRBV5-1 combines with J gene TRBJ2-7; 8 nucleotides line up with TRBD1. Germline V gene sequence: CDR1 SGHRS, CDR2 YFSETQ. Trimming cost V 4 bases and J 4 bases; bases outside gene matches: 13. The CDR3 consists of 16 residues. In DNA form, the CDR3 reads TGCGCCAGCAGCCGCGGACAGGGAAGGGTGGGGTACGAGCAGTACTTC. This translates into CASSRGQGRVGYEQYF.

The chain uses TRBV6-1 and TRBJ1-5, with D uncertain. The germline CDR1 and CDR2 sequences are MNHNS and SASEGT. V was pared by 4 bases and J by 5 bases, with 9 bases between. This CDR3 has 13 amino acids. For the CDR3, the DNA is TGTGCCAGCAGTGTCCAAATGGATCAGCCCCAGCATTTT. Translated: CASSVQMDQPQHF.

With respect to this clone: Different DNA sequences within this sample yield the same CDR3. V is TRBV19 and J is TRBJ2-1, with D perhaps matching TRBD1 or TRBD2 (5 bases each). Germline V lookup: CDR1 LNHDA, CDR2 SQIVND (reference sequence). This CDR3 is 13 amino acids long. With 4 bases removed from V and 1 base from J, the gap between germline ends came to 5 bases. The CDR3 sequence: CASSRGSYNEQFF. CDR3 nucleotide sequence: TGTGCCAGTAGTAGGGGGTCCTACAATGAGCAGTTCTTC.

V gene TRBV15 combines with J gene TRBJ1-1; perhaps TRBD1 as D (6 bases). The germline V gene has CDR1 LNHNV and CDR2 YYDKDF (reference sequence). V dropped 4 bases and J dropped 1 base, with 19 bases sitting between them. The CDR3 extends over 17 amino acids. CDR3 sequence (DNA): TGTGCCACCAGCACGAGGGGGGGAGGTGGCCAGAACACTGAAGCTTTCTTT. It encodes CATSTRGGGGQNTEAFF.

The V call is TRBV18, the J call TRBJ1-1, with D possibly matching TRBD1 (5 bases). V lost 6 bases and J 0 bases, leaving 23 bases between the germline ends. Looked up from germline, CDR1 is KGHSH and CDR2 is LQKENI. The CDR3 covers 18 residues. DNA for the CDR3: TGTGCCAGCTCCCCAGGTCGTAGACAGCCTATGATGAACACTGAAGCTTTCTTT. It encodes CASSPGRRQPMMNTEAFF.

V and J are TRBV6-1 and TRBJ1-1, with TRBD1 matching 11 bases. The CDR3 is 15 residues long. V trimming: 5 bases; J trimming: 4 bases; junction bases outside the gene matches: 6. The V gene's germline CDR1 is MNHNS and CDR2 SASEGT. The CDR3 reads CASSSPGQGGTEAFF. Here the CDR3 DNA reads TGTGCCAGCAGTAGCCCGGGACAGGGGGGCACTGAAGCTTTCTTT.

This chain uses TRBV4-1 with TRBJ1-1, with D uncertain. Germline assignment: CDR1 MGHRA and CDR2 YSYEKL. There are 13 residues in the CDR3. Trimming took off 2 bases at V and 6 bases at J, with 10 bases between the two ends. The CDR3 DNA sequence: TGCGCCAGCAGCCAAATTTACGAGGCTGAAGCTTTCTTT. It yields the protein CASSQIYEAEAFF.

The chain combines TRBV5-8 with TRBJ2-3, with 12 bases fitting TRBD2. The CDR3 has 15 residues. Germline-derived CDR1 and CDR2 are SGHTS and YDEGEE. J lost 6 bases, V lost 4 bases, and 6 bases had no gene match. The CDR3 loop is CASSRTSGASDTQYF. The CDR3 nucleotides are TGTGCCAGCAGCCGGACTAGCGGGGCCTCCGATACGCAGTATTTT.

In regard to this clone: Different DNA sequences within this sample yield the same CDR3. The chain combines TRBV11-2 with TRBJ1-5; D remains unclear. Between the trimmed V and J ends, which lost 1 base and 5 bases, there was a span of 6 bases. The CDR3 spans 13 residues. Germline CDR1 SGHAT, CDR2 FQNNGV. CDR3 protein: CASSLAHDQPQHF. The CDR3 DNA reads as TGTGCCAGCAGCTTAGCACACGATCAGCCCCAGCATTTT.

This clone appeared once. The chain is built from TRBV23-1 and TRBJ2-2, with 8 bases aligning to TRBD2. TRBV23-1 belongs to the ORF category, with a function that is uncertain. Trimming cost V 8 bases and J 9 bases; bases outside gene matches: 14. This CDR3 region has 15 residues. CDR3 nucleotides: TGCGCCAGCTACCCCGCGGGGGGCCGCGGTAGGGAGCTGTTTTTT. Amino acid sequence: CASYPAGGRGRELFF.

V is TRBV19 and J is TRBJ1-1, with D unresolved. Germline loops: CDR1 LNHDA, CDR2 SQIVND (reference sequence). Trimming stripped 4 bases from V and 3 bases from J, with 9 bases between. This CDR3 has 13 amino acids. The CDR3 sequence: CASSTPVDTEAFF. CDR3 bases: TGTGCCAGTAGTACGCCTGTGGACACTGAAGCTTTCTTT. Looking up the rest from reference TRBV19 and TRBJ1-1 gives the full variable domain: DGGITQSPKYLFRKEGQNVTLSCEQNLNHDAMYWYRQDPGQGLRLIYYSQIVNDFQKGDIAEGYSVSREKKESFPLTVTSAQKNPTAFYLCASSTPVDTEAFFGQGTRLTVV.

The chain carries TRBV5-4 and TRBJ2-1, with D maybe TRBD2 (5 bases). The CDR3 length is 14 residues. Germline loops: CDR1 SGHNT, CDR2 YYREEE (reference sequence). The V gene lost 4 bases and the J gene lost 4 bases, with 12 bases spanning the gap. The CDR3 DNA follows: TGTGCCAGCAGCGAGCCGGGAACATACAATGAGCAGTTCTTC. Amino acid sequence: CASSEPGTYNEQFF.

This clone has only one observation. The chain couples TRBV29-1 to TRBJ2-3; D call uncertain. This CDR3 has 13 residues. V shed 7 bases and J shed 2 bases, with 13 bases lying between them. Germline V gives CDR1 SQVTM, CDR2 ANQGSEA. In DNA form, the CDR3 reads TGCAGCGCCCTCCAGGACCTCACAGATACGCAGTATTTT. This encodes CSALQDLTDTQYF.

The chain combines TRBV7-2 with TRBJ1-1; D gene unclear. Trimming left V 1 base short and J 3 bases short, with 12 bases between. Germline CDR1 reads SGHTA; CDR2 reads FQGNSA. The CDR3 loop spans 15 amino acids. DNA for the CDR3: TGTGCCAGCAGCTTAGGTCCGGGTAGGCACACTGAAGCTTTCTTT. Amino acids: CASSLGPGRHTEAFF. The whole variable domain, remainder taken from reference TRBV7-2 and TRBJ1-1, is GAGVSQSPSNKVTEKGKDVELRCDPISGHTALYWYRQSLGQGLEFLIYFQGNSAPDKSGLPSDRFSAERTGGSVSTLTIQRTQQEDSAVYLCASSLGPGRHTEAFFGQGTRLTVV.

This sequence joins TRBV13 and TRBJ2-1, with D tentatively TRBD2 (6 bases). Per germline, CDR1 PRHDT and CDR2 FYEKMQ (reference sequence). The length of the CDR3 is 16 residues. V was cut by 0 bases and J by 8 bases, with 17 bases left in between. CDR3 DNA: TGTGCCAGCAGCTTAGGAGGTCTACTCGGGACTTATGAGCAGTTCTTC. Its translation: CASSLGGLLGTYEQFF.

The chain recombines TRBV6-1 with TRBJ2-5, with TRBD2 matching 10 bases. Germline trimming cut 6 bases from V and 0 bases from J; bases unmatched to any gene: 4. The CDR3 has 15 amino acids. The germline V gene encodes CDR1 MNHNS and CDR2 SASEGT. CDR3 DNA sequence: TGTGCCAGCAGGAAGGGACTAGCGCACCAAGAGACCCAGTACTTC. Its protein product is CASRKGLAHQETQYF.

This rearrangement joins TRBV19 to TRBJ2-3; 11 bases line up with TRBD1. The J segment lost 3 bases and the V segment lost 3 bases, leaving 5 bases of the junction unmatched. Germline V gives CDR1 LNHDA, CDR2 SQIVND (reference sequence). This CDR3 contains 16 residues. The CDR3 nucleotides are TGTGCCAGTAGTATCATGGGACAGGGGGGGACAGATACGCAGTATTTT. Its translation is CASSIMGQGGTDTQYF.

This clone occurred once. The rearrangement links TRBV5-1 to TRBJ1-1, with a weak D call TRBD1 (6 bases). V lost 1 base to trimming and J lost 2 bases, with 12 bases between them. Germline assignment: CDR1 SGHRS and CDR2 YFSETQ. This CDR3 comprises 15 residues. CDR3 sequence (DNA): TGCGCCAGCAGCTTGTCCGGGGGGCAAAACACTGAAGCTTTCTTT. It is translated as CASSLSGGQNTEAFF.

The chain couples TRBV2 to TRBJ2-3; 8 bases are a match to TRBD1. The CDR3 covers 15 residues. The trim removed 6 bases at V and 1 base at J, leaving 6 bases unmatched. Germline-derived CDR1 and CDR2 are SNHLY and FYNNEI. The CDR3 sequence is CASRVDRGRTDTQYF. The DNA of the CDR3 is TGTGCCAGCAGAGTAGACAGGGGCCGCACAGATACGCAGTATTTT.

Turning to this clone: At the DNA level, this CDR3 is encoded by other sequences in the same sample as well. This rearrangement joins TRBV27 to TRBJ2-7; 7 positions agree with TRBD1. The CDR3 contains 14 residues. Germline assignment: CDR1 MNHEY and CDR2 SMNVEV (reference sequence). V lost 4 bases, J lost 6 bases, and 9 bases stayed unmatched. The DNA for the CDR3 is TGTGCCAGCAGTTCCCGACAGGGAAGATCCGAGCAGTACTTC. Translated: CASSSRQGRSEQYF.

This sequence joins TRBV7-3 and TRBJ1-1; no definite D call. V lost 5 bases and J lost 4, with 11 bases in between. This CDR3 comprises 13 residues. Germline assignment: CDR1 SGHTA and CDR2 FQGTGA. CDR3 DNA: TGTGCCAGCAGCCCTGGGTGGAGCACTGAAGCTTTCTTT. Translation: CASSPGWSTEAFF. Variable domain in full (rest from reference TRBV7-3 and TRBJ1-1): GAGVSQTPSNKVTEKGKYVELRCDPISGHTALYWYRQSLGQGPEFLIYFQGTGAADDSGLPNDRFFAVRPEGSVSTLKIQRTERGDSAVYLCASSPGWSTEAFFGQGTRLTVV.

The V and J genes are TRBV7-2 and TRBJ2-7; D call uncertain. V was pared by 2 bases and J by 3 bases, with 14 bases between. The CDR3 spans 15 residues. CDR1 SGHTA and CDR2 FQGNSA come from the germline V gene. The CDR3 protein is CASSLSPGENYEQYF. The CDR3 DNA follows: TGTGCCAGCAGCTTATCACCTGGGGAAAACTACGAGCAGTACTTC.

In regard to this clone: The sample holds other DNA sequences that translate to the same CDR3. This CDR3 is CASSPPGDTEAFF. CDR3 DNA: TGTGCCAGCTCACCACCAGGGGACACTGAAGCTTTCTTT. V is TRBV18 and J is TRBJ1-1; tentative D call: TRBD1 (5 bases). V shed 0 bases and J shed 3 bases, with 5 bases lying between them. CDR3 length: 13 amino acids. The germline V gene has CDR1 KGHSH and CDR2 LQKENI.

The V call is TRBV5-6, the J call TRBJ2-7, with 12 bases lining up with TRBD2. V lost 6 bases to trimming and J lost 7 bases; unmatched junction nucleotides: 20. The V gene's germline CDR1 is SGHDT and CDR2 YYEEEE. CDR3 size: 18 residues. The DNA of the CDR3 is TGTGCCAGCACTCCCGCGCGTGGACTAGCGGGATCCCCGGGGGAGCAGTACTTC. Its protein product is CASTPARGLAGSPGEQYF.

This clone was seen just once. The chain carries TRBV5-4 and TRBJ2-7; D is possibly TRBD2 (5 bases). Germline lookup yields CDR1 SGHNT and CDR2 YYREEE (reference sequence). CDR3 length equals 14 residues. V lost 0 bases and J lost 2, with 9 bases in between. The CDR3 here is CASSLADYTYEQYF. The CDR3 DNA reads TGTGCCAGCAGCTTGGCCGACTACACCTACGAGCAGTACTTC.